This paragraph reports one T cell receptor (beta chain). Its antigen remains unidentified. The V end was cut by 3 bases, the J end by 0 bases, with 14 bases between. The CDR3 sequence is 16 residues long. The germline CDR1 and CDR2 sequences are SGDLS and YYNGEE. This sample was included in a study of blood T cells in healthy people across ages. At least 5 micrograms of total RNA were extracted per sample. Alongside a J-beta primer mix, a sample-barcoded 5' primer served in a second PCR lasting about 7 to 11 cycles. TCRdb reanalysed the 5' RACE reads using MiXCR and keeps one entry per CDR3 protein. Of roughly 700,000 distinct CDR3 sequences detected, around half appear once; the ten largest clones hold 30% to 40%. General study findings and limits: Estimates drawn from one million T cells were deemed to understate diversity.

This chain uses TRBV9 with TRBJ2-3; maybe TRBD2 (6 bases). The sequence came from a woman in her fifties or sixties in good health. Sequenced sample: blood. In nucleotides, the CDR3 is TGTGCCAGCAGCGCCGGGACTTCGATTAGCACAGATACGCAGTATTTT. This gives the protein CASSAGTSISTDTQYF.